One TCR beta chain is described in this entry. The CDR3 spans 15 residues. J gave up 4 bases and V 6 bases, and 7 bases lay outside the gene matches. Per the germline V gene, CDR1 is LNHDA and CDR2 is SQIVND (reference sequence). The data originate from a study of blood T cell repertoires in COVID-19. The overall study: There were acute and convalescent COVID-19 samples, and they came from the United States, Italy and Spain. Sample material is recorded as cDNA or gDNA derived from T cells, B-cell-depleted T cells, or PBMCs.

How the authors handled the data: Amplification of reference gene primers was used by the study to estimate nucleated cell counts. Here immunoSEQ multiplex PCR was the method, and the copy in TCRdb shows in-frame clones only, minus some. For V, J and clone size, that table is used; D and trimming come from the DNA. The table includes under 200,000 clones, approximately 83% detected once. This sequence joins TRBV19 and TRBJ1-5, with 9 bases lining up with TRBD1. Material: peripheral blood. The sequence was obtained from a human donor in a cohort sampled during active COVID-19. The CDR3 DNA reads TGTGCCAGTAGAATCCGACAGGGGGTTAATCAGCCCCAGCATTTT. Translated: CASRIRQGVNQPQHF.